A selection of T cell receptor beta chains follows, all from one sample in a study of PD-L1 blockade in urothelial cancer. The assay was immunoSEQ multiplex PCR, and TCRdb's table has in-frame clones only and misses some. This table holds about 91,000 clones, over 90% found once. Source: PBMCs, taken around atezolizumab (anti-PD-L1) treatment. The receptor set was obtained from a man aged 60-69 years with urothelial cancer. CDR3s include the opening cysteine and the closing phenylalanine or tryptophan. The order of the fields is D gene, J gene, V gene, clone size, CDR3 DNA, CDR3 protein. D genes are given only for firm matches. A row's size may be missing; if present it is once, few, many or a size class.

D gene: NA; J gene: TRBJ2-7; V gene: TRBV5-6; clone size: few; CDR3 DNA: TGTGCCAGCAGCGAGACTCGAGGCGACGAGCAGTACTTC; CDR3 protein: CASSETRGDEQYF
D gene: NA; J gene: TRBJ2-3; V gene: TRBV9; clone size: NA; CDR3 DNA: TGTGCCAGCAGCCCAACTAGGTCCACGACGCAGTATTTT; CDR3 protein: CASSPTRSTTQYF
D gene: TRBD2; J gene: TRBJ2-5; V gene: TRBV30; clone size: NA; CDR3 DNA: TGTGCCTGGGCTAGCGGGGTTGGAGAGACCCAGTACTTC; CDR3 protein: CAWASGVGETQYF
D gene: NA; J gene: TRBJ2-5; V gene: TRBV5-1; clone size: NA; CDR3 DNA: TGCGCCAGCGGACCCGGGATGGGAGGATTACAAGAGACCCAGTACTTC; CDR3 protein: CASGPGMGGLQETQYF
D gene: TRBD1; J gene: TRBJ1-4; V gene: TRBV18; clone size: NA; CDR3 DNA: TGTGCCAGCTCACCACAGCGGACAGGGGGATCAAAACTTAATGAAAAACTGTTTTTT; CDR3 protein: CASSPQRTGGSKLNEKLFF
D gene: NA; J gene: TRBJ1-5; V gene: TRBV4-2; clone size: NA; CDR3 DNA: TGTGCCAGCAGCCAAGGAAAGGGAGCTTCGACTTCCAATCAGCCCCAGCATTTT; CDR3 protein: CASSQGKGASTSNQPQHF
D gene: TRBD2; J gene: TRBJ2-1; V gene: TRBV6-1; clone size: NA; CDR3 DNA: TGTGCCAGCAGTGAAGCGCTTCAGCAACTAGCGGTCTACAATGAGCAGTTCTTC; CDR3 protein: CASSEALQQLAVYNEQFF
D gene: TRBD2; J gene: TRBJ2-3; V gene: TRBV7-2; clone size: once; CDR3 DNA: TGTGCCAGCAGCCCCCGGACTAGAAGGACAGATACGCAGTATTTT; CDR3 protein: CASSPRTRRTDTQYF
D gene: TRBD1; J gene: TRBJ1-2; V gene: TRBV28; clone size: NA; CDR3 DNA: TGTGCCAGCAGTTTGCAGGGGGTTAACTATGGCTACACCTTC; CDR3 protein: CASSLQGVNYGYTF
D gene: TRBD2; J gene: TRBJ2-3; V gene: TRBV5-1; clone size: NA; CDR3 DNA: TGCGCCAGCACCGGGGGGGCCGGTTCCGATACGCAGTATTTT; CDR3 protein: CASTGGAGSDTQYF
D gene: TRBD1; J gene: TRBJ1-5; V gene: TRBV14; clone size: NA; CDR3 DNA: TGTGCCAGCAGCCAGGGACAGGGTCAGCCCCAGCATTTT; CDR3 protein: CASSQGQGQPQHF
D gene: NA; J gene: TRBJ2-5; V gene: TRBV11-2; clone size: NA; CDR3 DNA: TGTGCCAGCAGCTTTGGCTTACCGGGGCAAGAGACCCAGTACTTC; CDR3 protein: CASSFGLPGQETQYF
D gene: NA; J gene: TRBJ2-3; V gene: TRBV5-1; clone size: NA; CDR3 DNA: TGCGCCAGCAGCTTGGTAGCTGAAGATACGCAGTATTTT; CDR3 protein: CASSLVAEDTQYF
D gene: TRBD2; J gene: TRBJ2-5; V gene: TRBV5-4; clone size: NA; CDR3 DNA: TGTGCCAGCAGCTACGGACTAGCGGGGGGAACCGGGGAGACCCAGTACTTC; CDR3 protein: CASSYGLAGGTGETQYF
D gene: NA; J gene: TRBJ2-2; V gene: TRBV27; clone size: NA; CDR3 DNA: TGTGCCAGCAGCGGGCAGGGGATCTACACCGGGGAGCTGTTTTTT; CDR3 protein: CASSGQGIYTGELFF
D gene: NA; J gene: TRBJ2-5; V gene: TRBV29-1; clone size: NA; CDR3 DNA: TGCAGCGTTGAAGTCAGACAGCAAGAGACCCAGTACTTC; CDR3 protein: CSVEVRQQETQYF
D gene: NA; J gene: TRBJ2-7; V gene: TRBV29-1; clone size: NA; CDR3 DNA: TGCAGCGTTGACAGGGGCGGCGAGCAGTACTTC; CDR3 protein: CSVDRGGEQYF
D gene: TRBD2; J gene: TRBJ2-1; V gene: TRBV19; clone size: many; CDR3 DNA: TGTGCCAGTAGTACGGGACTAGCGGGAGGGCAGAGTGAGCAGTTCTTC; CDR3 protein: CASSTGLAGGQSEQFF
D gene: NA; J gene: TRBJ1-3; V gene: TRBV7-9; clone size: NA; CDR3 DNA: TGTGCCAGCAGCCTAGGGGCAGGGCCCACCTTTGGAAACACCATATATTTT; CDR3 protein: CASSLGAGPTFGNTIYF
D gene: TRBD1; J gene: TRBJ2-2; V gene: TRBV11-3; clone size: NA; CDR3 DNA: TGTGCCAGCAGCTTAAGTGGACAGGGGAACACCGGGGAGCTGTTTTTT; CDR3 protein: CASSLSGQGNTGELFF
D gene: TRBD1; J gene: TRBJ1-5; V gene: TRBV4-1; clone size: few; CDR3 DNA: TGCGCCAGCAGCCAAGATCACAGGGGTAGCAATCAGCCCCAGCATTTT; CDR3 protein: CASSQDHRGSNQPQHF
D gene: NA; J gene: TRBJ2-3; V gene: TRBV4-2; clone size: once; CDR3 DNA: TGTGCCAGCAGCCAAGATTTGGTCGGTGGCACAGATACGCAGTATTTT; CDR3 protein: CASSQDLVGGTDTQYF
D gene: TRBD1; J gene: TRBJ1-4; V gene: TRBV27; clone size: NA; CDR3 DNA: TGTGCCAGCAGTTCCTCGCAGGGGGCGGGTAATGAAAAACTGTTTTTT; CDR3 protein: CASSSSQGAGNEKLFF
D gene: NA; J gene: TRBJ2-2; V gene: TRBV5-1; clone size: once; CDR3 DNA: TGCGCCAGCATGGAGGGGGCAGGTACCGGGGAGCTGTTTTTT; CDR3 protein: CASMEGAGTGELFF
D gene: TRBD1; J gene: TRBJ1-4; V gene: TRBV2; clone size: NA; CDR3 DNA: TGTGCCAGCAGTTACTCTCTAGTCCCGGGACAGAAACTGTTTTTT; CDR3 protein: CASSYSLVPGQKLFF
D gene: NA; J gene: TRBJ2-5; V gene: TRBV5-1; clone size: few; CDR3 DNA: TGCGCCAGCAGCTTACCGGAAGAGACCCAGTACTTC; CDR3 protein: CASSLPEETQYF
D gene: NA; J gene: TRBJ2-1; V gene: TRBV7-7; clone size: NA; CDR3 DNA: TGTGCCAGCAGCTTAGGGGCAGGGTCCTACAATGAGCAGTTCTTC; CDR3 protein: CASSLGAGSYNEQFF
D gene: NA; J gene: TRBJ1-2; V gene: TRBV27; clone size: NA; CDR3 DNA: TGTGCCAGCAGTACCCAAGGACAGCTTTATGGCTACACCTTC; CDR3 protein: CASSTQGQLYGYTF
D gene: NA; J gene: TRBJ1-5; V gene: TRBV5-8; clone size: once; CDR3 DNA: TGTGCCAGCAGCTTGGGACAGAGTAGCAATCAGCCCCAGCATTTT; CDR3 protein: CASSLGQSSNQPQHF
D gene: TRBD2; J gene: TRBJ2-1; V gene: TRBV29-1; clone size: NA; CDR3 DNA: TGCAGCGTTGCTCAACTAGCGGGGGGGCTAGGTGAGCAGTTCTTC; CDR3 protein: CSVAQLAGGLGEQFF
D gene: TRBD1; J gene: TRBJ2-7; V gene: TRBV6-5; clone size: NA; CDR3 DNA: TGTGCCAGCAGTCTCCGACCAGGGGGCGAGGGCGAGCAGTACTTC; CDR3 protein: CASSLRPGGEGEQYF
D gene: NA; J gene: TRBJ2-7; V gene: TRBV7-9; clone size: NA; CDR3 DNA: TGTGCCAGCAGCTTAGAGGGGGTCTCCTACGAGCAGTACTTC; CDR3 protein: CASSLEGVSYEQYF
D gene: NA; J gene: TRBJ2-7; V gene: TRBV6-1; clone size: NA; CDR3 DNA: TGTGCCAGCAGTGAAACAGGGCCCTACGAGCAGTACTTC; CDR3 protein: CASSETGPYEQYF
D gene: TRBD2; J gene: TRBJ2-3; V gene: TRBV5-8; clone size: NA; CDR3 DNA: TGTGCCAGCAGCGCGGTCGGGGGGAGTTCAGATACGCAGTATTTT; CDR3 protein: CASSAVGGSSDTQYF
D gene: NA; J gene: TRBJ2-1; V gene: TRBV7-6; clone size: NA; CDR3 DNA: TGTGCCAGCAGCTTATTCACCGGCGGGGGCCTGTACAATGAGCAGTTCTTC; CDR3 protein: CASSLFTGGGLYNEQFF
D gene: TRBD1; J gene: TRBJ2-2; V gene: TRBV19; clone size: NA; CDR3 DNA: TGTGCCAGTACCCCACCGGGACAGGGGTTCGACGGGGAGCTGTTTTTT; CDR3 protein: CASTPPGQGFDGELFF
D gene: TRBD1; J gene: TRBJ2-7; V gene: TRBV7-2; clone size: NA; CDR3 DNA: TGTGCCAGCAGCTCCAGGGGGCTCGGCTCCTACGAGCAGTACTTC; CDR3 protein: CASSSRGLGSYEQYF
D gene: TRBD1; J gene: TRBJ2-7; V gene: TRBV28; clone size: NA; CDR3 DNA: TGTGCCAGCAGTGGGACAGGGTCCTACGAGCAGTACTTC; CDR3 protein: CASSGTGSYEQYF
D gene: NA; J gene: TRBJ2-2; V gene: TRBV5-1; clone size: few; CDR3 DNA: TGCGCCAGCAGCTCGGGCGGGGTGAAATCCGGGGAGCTGTTTTTT; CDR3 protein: CASSSGGVKSGELFF
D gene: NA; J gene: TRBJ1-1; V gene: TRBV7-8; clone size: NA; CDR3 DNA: TGTGCCAGCAGCTTAAGCTCACAGTCAAACACTGAAGCTTTCTTT; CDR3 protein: CASSLSSQSNTEAFF
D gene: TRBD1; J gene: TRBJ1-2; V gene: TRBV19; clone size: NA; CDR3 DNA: TGTGCCAGTAGTATTACAGGGGTCGGCTATGGCTACACCTTC; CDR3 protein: CASSITGVGYGYTF
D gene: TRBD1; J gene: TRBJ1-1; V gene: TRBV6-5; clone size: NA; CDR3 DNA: TGTGCCAGCAGTTACTCGGCAGGGGGAAGATGGACTGAAGCTTTCTTT; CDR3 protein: CASSYSAGGRWTEAFF
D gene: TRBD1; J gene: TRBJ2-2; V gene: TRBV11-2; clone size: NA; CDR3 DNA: TGTGCCAGCAGCTTACAGGGGGCAATCGGGGAGCTGTTTTTT; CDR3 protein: CASSLQGAIGELFF
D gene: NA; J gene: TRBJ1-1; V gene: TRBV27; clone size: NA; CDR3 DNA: TGTGCCAGCAGTTTATCAGACAGAGCTACTTACATGAACACTGAAGCTTTCTTT; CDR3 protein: CASSLSDRATYMNTEAFF
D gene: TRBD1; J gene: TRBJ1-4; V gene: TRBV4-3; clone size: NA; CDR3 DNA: TGCGCCAGCAGCCAAGAAGACAGGGGCGCCTACGAAAAACTGTTTTTT; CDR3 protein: CASSQEDRGAYEKLFF